Below, one TCR beta chain is given with its context. Generated by immunoSEQ multiplex PCR, the TCRdb table keeps only in-frame clones and is missing some. The sample carries 75,000 to 90,000 clones, approximately 94% recorded once. This specimen belongs to a study of T cell changes during pregnancy in multiple sclerosis. CDR1 is MGHRA and CDR2 is YSYEKL in the germline V gene. Trimming at V came to 4 bases and at J to 4 bases, leaving 8 bases not matched to a gene. CDR3 length equals 16 residues. The chain carries TRBV4-1 and TRBJ2-1; TRBD2 agrees at 9 bases. This clonotype originated in a female donor with multiple sclerosis, enrolled in a pregnancy study. The sequencing here drew on CD4+ T cells from peripheral blood mononuclear cells, taken before pregnancy. The CDR3 nucleotides are TGCGCCAGCAGCCGGATACTAGCGGGCGATTACAATGAGCAGTTCTTC. Translation gives CASSRILAGDYNEQFF.